This TCR beta chain was profiled in a study of blood T cell repertoires in COVID-19. In terms of age and location, participants ranged from roughly 18 to 100 years and lived in fewer than 30 US areas. Assignment of participants to cohorts was predicated upon participant-reported clinical history. The recovered donors of Cohort 3 showed two negative PCRs, clearance, or symptom resolution. Sequencing was performed with immunoSEQ multiplex PCR; in TCRdb, only in-frame clones are kept and a portion is missing. The repertoire has some 420,000 clones, over 75% of them found once; the top ten carry more than 0.95%. Germline trimming cut 4 bases from V and 7 bases from J; bases unmatched to any gene: 9. The CDR3 has 15 residues. The V gene's germline CDR1 is WSHSY and CDR2 SAAADI.

The sample was PBMCs or T cells enriched from blood (not recorded which). The V gene is TRBV10-2, the J gene TRBJ2-1; 8 bases are shared with TRBD2. The TCR sequence derives from a man aged 25 to 40 who had recovered from COVID-19. The CDR3: CASSGAGTSVNEQFF. CDR3 DNA: TGCGCCAGCAGTGGAGCCGGGACTAGTGTAAATGAGCAGTTCTTC.